This TCR beta chain was recorded in a study of T-cell reconstitution after alpha-beta-depleted transplantation in children. Study results and limitations: T-cell numbers and diversity one year post-transplant derived largely from freshly generated T cells.

Unmatched junction bases numbered 6, after V lost 0 bases and J lost 6 bases. The CDR3 is 18 residues long. Germline assignment: CDR1 LNHNV and CDR2 YYDKDF (reference sequence). Preparation of the TCRbeta library used unique molecular identifiers. TCRdb independently ran MiXCR on the PCR reads; one entry per CDR3 protein. The table lists 600,000 or so distinct CDR3 sequences, under 25% of them singletons, with roughly 14% in the top ten. This clonotype was counted ten times or more. Its antigen is not known. The specimen was PBMCs, mostly from graft donor cells, collected 360 days after TCRalphabeta/CD19-depleted stem cell transplant. The sequence was collected from a boy younger than two who had a stem cell transplant for acute myeloid leukemia, so the T cells may come from the graft donor. This chain connects TRBV15 to TRBJ2-1; 15 nucleotides match TRBD2. CDR3 DNA: TGTGCCACCAGCAGAGATGGGACTAGCGGGGGGACAATCAATGAGCAGTTCTTC. It yields the protein CATSRDGTSGGTINEQFF. Using reference TRBV15 and TRBJ2-1 for the parts outside the CDR3, the full variable domain is DAMVIQNPRYQVTQFGKPVTLSCSQTLNHNVMYWYQQKSSQAPKLLFHYYDKDFNNEADTPDNFQSRRPNTSFCFLDIRSPGLGDTAMYLCATSRDGTSGGTINEQFFGPGTRLTVL.